The 26 T cell receptor beta chains below all came from one sample that was sequenced in a study of blood T cells in healthy people across ages (dated by TCRdb to between 2014 and 2017). Libraries were prepared through 5' RACE. Instrument on record: Illumina HiSeq 2500. A second PCR of roughly 7 to 11 cycles was performed with a sample-barcoded 5' primer and a J-beta primer mix. TCRdb cleaned the public reads at Q25 with fastp, built clones with MiXCR and kept in-frame beta chains. Rows are combined by CDR3 protein, so each entry shows the most common genes and DNA. This sample gives about 970,000 distinct CDR3 sequences in total; 51% of them show up just once. The top ten hold 20% to 25% of the sample. Sample: blood. The receptors derive from a woman aged 60 to 75 in good health.

This clonotype was observed a handful of times. This chain joins TRBV5-1 and TRBJ2-3; D not resolved. Germline V gene sequence: CDR1 SGHRS, CDR2 YFSETQ. The CDR3 is made up of 11 amino acids. V was pared by 3 bases and J by 8 bases, with 7 bases between. The DNA of the CDR3 is TGCGCCAGCAGCTCCGAAGCTACGCAGTATTTT. Its translation is CASSSEATQYF.

This CDR3 is CSALVAGGPNNEQFF. DNA for the CDR3: TGCAGTGCCCTAGTAGCGGGAGGGCCAAATAATGAGCAGTTCTTC. The gene calls are TRBV20-1 and TRBJ2-1; 11 bases line up with TRBD2. The germline V gene encodes CDR1 DFQATT and CDR2 SNEGSKA (reference sequence). Trimming at V came to 6 bases and at J to 7 bases, leaving 11 bases not matched to a gene. The CDR3 is made up of 15 amino acids.

The chain uses TRBV4-2 and TRBJ2-3, with no clear D. Germline CDR1 and CDR2: LGHNA and YNFKEQ. Trimming took 4 bases from V and 7 from J, leaving 18 bases between them. This CDR3 is 15 amino acids long. CDR3 amino acids: CASSRLGMRKNTQYF. The CDR3 region has the DNA TGTGCCAGCAGCCGGTTGGGGATGAGGAAAAATACGCAGTATTTT.

This sequence joins TRBV12-3 or TRBV12-4 and TRBJ2-7; 9 nucleotides agree with TRBD2. The V segment lost 5 bases and the J segment 10 bases; nucleotides outside the gene matches: 12. The CDR3 has 14 residues. Here the CDR3 reads CASSPLAGEGQQYF. The CDR3 DNA reads as TGTGCCAGCAGTCCACTAGCGGGTGAGGGGCAACAGTACTTC.

The V call is TRBV6-2 or TRBV6-3, the J call TRBJ2-5; 12 nucleotides agree with TRBD1. V lost 7 bases, J lost 11 bases, and 8 bases stayed unmatched. Germline-derived CDR1 and CDR2 are MNHEY and SVGEGT. This CDR3 comprises 13 residues. Here the CDR3 DNA reads TGTGCCAGCACCCGGGACAGGGGGCGAGAGCAGTACTTC. This codes for CASTRDRGREQYF.

The chain is built from TRBV7-9 and TRBJ2-7, with D possibly being TRBD1 (5 bases). Trimming stripped 3 bases from V and 4 bases from J, with 10 bases between. Germline V gene lookup returns CDR1 SEHNR and CDR2 FQNEAQ (reference sequence). The CDR3 runs to 13 residues. The DNA of the CDR3 is TGTGCCAGCAGCTTCCCTACAGGATACGAGCAGTACTTC. Protein sequence: CASSFPTGYEQYF.

The genes are TRBV29-1 and TRBJ2-3, with 10 bases identical to TRBD1. In germline, CDR1 is SQVTM, CDR2 ANQGSEA. Trimming at V came to 6 bases and at J to 5 bases, leaving 8 bases not matched to a gene. The CDR3 loop spans 14 amino acids. DNA for the CDR3: TGCAGCGTCAGGGGACAGGGGAGGATAGATACGCAGTATTTT. As protein: CSVRGQGRIDTQYF.

J is TRBJ2-3 and V is TRBV4-1, with D possibly matching TRBD1 (5 bases). Germline V gives CDR1 MGHRA, CDR2 YSYEKL. This CDR3 is built from 14 residues. V was clipped by 4 bases and J by 2 bases, with 10 bases between them. The CDR3 loop is CASSRDSATDTQYF. The CDR3 DNA is TGCGCCAGCAGCCGAGACAGTGCCACAGATACGCAGTATTTT.

The chain employs TRBV29-1 and TRBJ2-5; 10 nucleotides line up with TRBD2. V shed 5 bases and J 5 bases; nucleotides not matched to a gene: 5. The CDR3 is made up of 13 amino acids. Germline V gene data show CDR1 as SQVTM and CDR2 as ANQGSEA. The CDR3 reads CSVSGRAGETQYF. The CDR3 coding sequence is TGCAGCGTTAGCGGGAGGGCAGGGGAGACCCAGTACTTC.

The chain uses TRBV28 and TRBJ2-6; D uncertain. V lost 3 bases to trimming and J lost 0 bases, with 6 bases between them. CDR1 is MDHEN, CDR2 SYDVKM, per germline. The CDR3 loop spans 15 amino acids. Here the CDR3 reads CASSFTFSGANVLTF. The DNA of the CDR3 is TGTGCCAGCAGTTTCACATTCTCTGGGGCCAACGTCCTGACTTTC.

The rearrangement uses TRBV12-3 or TRBV12-4 and TRBJ2-1, with TRBD2 identical over 7 bases. Unmatched junction bases numbered 13, after V lost 7 bases and J lost 4 bases. The CDR3 has 16 residues. The CDR3 region is CASNPPAAGPYNEQFF. In DNA form, the CDR3 reads TGTGCCAGCAATCCTCCAGCAGCGGGACCTTACAATGAGCAGTTCTTC.

In its sample, this clonotype was seen once. V usage is TRBV25-1 and J usage is TRBJ1-5, with D possibly TRBD1 on 5 matching bases. CDR1 is MGHDK, CDR2 SYGVNS, per germline. The V gene lost 2 bases and the J gene lost 0 bases, with 14 bases spanning the gap. The length of the CDR3 is 17 residues. The DNA of the CDR3 is TGTGCCAGCAGTGAAATTAGCTGGGGGACTAGCAATCAGCCCCAGCATTTT. Translation gives CASSEISWGTSNQPQHF.

This rearrangement joins TRBV2 to TRBJ2-3; D gene unclear. Per germline, CDR1 SNHLY and CDR2 FYNNEI. This CDR3 spans 11 amino acids. The V and J ends lost 2 bases and 5 bases respectively, with 2 bases between them. CDR3 loop: CASSELDTQYF. For the CDR3, the DNA is TGTGCCAGCAGTGAATTAGATACGCAGTATTTT.

The chain is built from TRBV28 and TRBJ2-1; unclear D gene. Germline assignment: CDR1 MDHEN and CDR2 SYDVKM. Trimming took 7 bases from V and 4 from J, leaving 17 bases between them. The CDR3 extends over 15 amino acids. The CDR3 sequence is CASTRMGLGYNEQFF. CDR3 DNA: TGTGCCAGCACCCGTATGGGTCTGGGGTACAATGAGCAGTTCTTC.

The CDR3 DNA reads as TGCAGTGCTATAGGGGGCGGGATTACCGCAGATACGCAGTATTTT. Translating it yields CSAIGGGITADTQYF. This sequence joins TRBV20-1 and TRBJ2-3; tentatively, D is TRBD1 (7 bases). The length of the CDR3 is 15 residues. V shed 4 bases and J shed 4 bases, with 18 bases lying between them. The V gene's germline CDR1 is DFQATT and CDR2 SNEGSKA (reference sequence).

The table lists this clonotype with a count of one. The rearrangement joins TRBV20-1 to TRBJ1-4; the D is unclear. Trimming pared 1 base from V and 5 bases from J, leaving 17 bases between. This CDR3 is 16 amino acids long. The germline CDR1 and CDR2 sequences are DFQATT and SNEGSKA (reference sequence). CDR3 sequence: CSARGCSSDGNEKLFF. As DNA, the CDR3 is TGCAGTGCTAGAGGGTGTAGCAGCGACGGAAATGAAAAACTGTTTTTT.

This clonotype was recorded only once. An end of the junction differs from the germline gene, which may be a read error. The chain carries TRBV12-3 or TRBV12-4 and TRBJ2-2; 8 bases align to TRBD1. This CDR3 has 15 residues. CDR3 residues: CACSQGQGWTGELFF. CDR3 nucleotide sequence: TGTGCCTGCAGTCAAGGACAGGGATGGACCGGGGAGCTGTTTTTT.

The chain links TRBV20-1 to TRBJ2-5; 7 bases are a match to TRBD1. The J call could be wrong; TRBJ2-7 is a better fit for the DNA end. Germline V lookup: CDR1 DFQATT, CDR2 SNEGSKA (reference sequence). This CDR3 spans 11 amino acids. CDR3 nucleotide sequence: TGCAGTGCTATGACAGGGATCGAGCAGTACTTC. It specifies CSAMTGIEQYF.

This clonotype has just a few counts. The chain recombines TRBV20-1 with TRBJ2-5; tentatively, D is TRBD2 (6 bases). This CDR3 has 13 residues. In germline, CDR1 is DFQATT, CDR2 SNEGSKA (reference sequence). Trimming stripped 3 bases from V and 4 bases from J, with 12 bases between. The CDR3 loop is CSARLSGRETQYF. CDR3 sequence (DNA): TGCAGTGCTAGGCTGTCCGGGAGAGAGACCCAGTACTTC.

J is TRBJ2-1 and V is TRBV7-9; no definite D call. The CDR3 totals 14 residues. The V end lost 6 bases, the J end lost 0 bases, and 9 bases lay between the germline ends. Germline V gives CDR1 SEHNR, CDR2 FQNEAQ (reference sequence). The CDR3 is CASRFVSSYNEQFF. The CDR3 DNA reads TGTGCCAGCAGATTCGTCAGCTCCTACAATGAGCAGTTCTTC.

V usage is TRBV7-9 and J usage is TRBJ2-3; 7 bases map to TRBD1. The CDR3 contains 15 residues. The germline V gene encodes CDR1 SEHNR and CDR2 FQNEAQ (reference sequence). Trimming took 1 base from V and 4 from J; bases not matched to a gene: 5. CDR3 sequence: CASSLGPGGADTQYF. CDR3 sequence (DNA): TGTGCCAGCAGCTTAGGTCCAGGGGGAGCAGATACGCAGTATTTT.

This rearrangement joins TRBV9 to TRBJ2-7, with D possibly being TRBD1 (6 bases). The J call may be wrong; the DNA end is better matched by TRBJ2-5. Germline assignment: CDR1 SGDLS and CDR2 YYNGEE. The CDR3 consists of 14 residues. CDR3 protein: CASSVTGMLETQYF. The CDR3 DNA is TGTGCCAGCAGCGTTACAGGGATGTTAGAGACCCAGTACTTC.

This clonotype was seen only once. The V and J genes are TRBV4-1 and TRBJ2-1; D call uncertain. CDR1 is MGHRA and CDR2 is YSYEKL in the germline V gene. V was pared by 1 base and J by 2 bases, with 12 bases between. The CDR3 loop spans 16 amino acids. The CDR3 nucleotides read TGCGCCAGCAGCCAAGTACGGGCTTCCCCCTACAATGAGCAGTTCTTC. This translates into CASSQVRASPYNEQFF.

This clonotype was seen a handful of times. The chain has TRBV21-1 and TRBJ2-7; the DNA was not compared with TRBD2, the D call given in the table. TRBV21-1 is flagged as a pseudogene. The CDR3 is 19 residues long. CDR3 bases: TGTGCCAGCAGCGAGGAATGGGGTGTGCTAGCGGGAGCCTCCTACGAGCAGTACTTC. Translating it yields CASSEEWGVLAGASYEQYF.

This clonotype was detected a few times. The rearrangement uses TRBV28 and TRBJ2-3, with D perhaps assigned TRBD1 or TRBD2 (6 bases each). The CDR3 totals 14 residues. Trimming pared 8 bases from V and 1 base from J, leaving 13 bases between. Per germline, CDR1 MDHEN and CDR2 SYDVKM. CDR3 coding DNA: TGTGCCAGCGTGGGGGGCGTGGGCACAGATACGCAGTATTTT. This sequence encodes CASVGGVGTDTQYF.

The rearrangement uses TRBV9 and TRBJ2-3; 9 positions match TRBD2. Trimming at V came to 4 bases and at J to 6 bases, leaving 15 bases not matched to a gene. CDR3 length equals 17 residues. Germline-derived CDR1 and CDR2 are SGDLS and YYNGEE. The CDR3: CASSRIGNSGSGDTQYF. The CDR3 DNA is TGTGCCAGCAGCCGTATAGGGAATAGCGGGAGTGGTGATACGCAGTATTTT.